A selection of T cell receptor beta chains follows, all from one sample in a study of blood T cell repertoires in COVID-19. TCRdb keeps only in-frame clones here, not all; method: immunoSEQ multiplex PCR. The table records 310,000 or so clones, roughly 92% of them present only once. Sequencing was carried out using peripheral blood. These TCRs come from a woman between 25 and 40 years old with COVID-19, enrolled during active disease. The CDR3 runs from the conserved cysteine through the conserved F or W. A D gene is named only where the DNA matches it firmly. Only part of the rows carry a size: once, few, many, or a class if the clone is expanded.

d_gene	v_gene	j_gene	abundance	CDR3aa	CDR3nt
NA	TRBV27	TRBJ2-7	NA	CASSLFGEINEQYF	TGTGCCAGCAGTTTATTTGGGGAGATCAACGAGCAGTACTTC
TRBD1	TRBV7-9	TRBJ1-3	NA	CASSFTGGAPGNTIYF	TGTGCCAGCAGCTTCACAGGGGGCGCCCCTGGAAACACCATATATTTT
NA	TRBV5-1	TRBJ1-6	NA	CASSLYQNSPLHF	TGCGCCAGCAGCTTGTATCAGAATTCACCCCTCCACTTT
NA	TRBV12-2	TRBJ1-5	once	CASRLTGDYAHGNQPQHF	TGTGCAAGTCGCTTGACAGGGGACTATGCACATGGCAATCAGCCCCAGCATTTT
TRBD1	TRBV19	TRBJ1-2	once	CASSMTGGNYGYTF	TGTGCCAGTAGTATGACAGGGGGGAACTATGGCTACACCTTC
NA	TRBV19	TRBJ2-3	NA	CASSGSQGDTQYF	TGTGCCAGCTCCGGGTCCCAGGGGGATACGCAGTATTTT
NA	TRBV30	TRBJ1-2	NA	CAWSGGEYGYTF	TGTGCCTGGAGTGGGGGGGAATATGGCTACACCTTC
TRBD1	TRBV27	TRBJ2-2	NA	CASSPQGWGPGELFF	TGTGCCAGCAGCCCACAGGGGTGGGGCCCCGGGGAGCTGTTTTTT
TRBD2	TRBV19	TRBJ2-3	NA	CASSNLAASTDTQYF	TGTGCCAGTAGCAATCTAGCGGCTAGCACAGATACGCAGTATTTT
TRBD2	TRBV7-6	TRBJ2-2	NA	CASSPSSGRGRGELFF	TGTGCCAGCAGCCCTTCTAGCGGGAGGGGTCGCGGGGAGCTGTTTTTT
TRBD2	TRBV7-9	TRBJ2-3	NA	CASSLVRLAGALDTQYF	TGTGCCAGCAGCTTAGTTAGACTAGCGGGAGCCCTGGATACGCAGTATTTT
NA	TRBV28	TRBJ1-2	NA	CASSLFPQRAPRDGYTF	TGTGCCAGCAGTTTATTCCCCCAGAGGGCACCCCGAGATGGCTACACCTTC
TRBD2	TRBV2	TRBJ2-1	few	CASSETSGSRMQFF	TGTGCCAGCAGTGAGACTAGCGGGAGTCGCATGCAGTTCTTC
TRBD1	TRBV6-4	TRBJ2-1	NA	CASSDRDRNEQFF	TGTGCCAGCAGTGACCGGGACAGGAATGAGCAGTTCTTC
NA	TRBV27	TRBJ2-3	NA	CASRELGTDTQYF	TGTGCCAGCAGAGAGCTGGGCACAGATACGCAGTATTTT
TRBD1	TRBV7-9	TRBJ1-1	NA	CASSFNGTGRSVNTEAFF	TGTGCCAGCAGCTTTAACGGGACAGGGAGGTCGGTGAACACTGAAGCTTTCTTT
NA	TRBV7-2	TRBJ2-6	NA	CASSLEPYSGANVLTF	TGTGCCAGCAGCTTAGAACCCTACTCTGGGGCCAACGTCCTGACTTTC
TRBD1	TRBV5-4	TRBJ2-7	NA	CASSRGQGEYYEQYF	TGTGCCAGCAGCCGTGGGCAGGGGGAATACTACGAGCAGTACTTC
TRBD1	TRBV10-3	TRBJ1-2	NA	CAISESGDSSYGYTF	TGTGCCATCAGTGAGTCTGGGGACAGTTCCTATGGCTACACCTTC
NA	TRBV14	TRBJ1-3	NA	CASSQDPGAGNTIYF	TGTGCCAGCAGCCAAGATCCAGGGGCTGGAAACACCATATATTTT
NA	TRBV3-1/TRBV3-2	TRBJ2-1	NA	CASSSPGTEQFF	TGTGCCAGCAGTTCTCCGGGTACTGAGCAGTTCTTC
TRBD1	TRBV19	TRBJ1-3	once	CASRVDREGNTIYF	TGTGCCAGTCGGGTGGACAGGGAAGGAAACACCATATATTTT
TRBD1	TRBV5-8	TRBJ1-1	once	CASSLVISGTAEAFF	TGTGCCAGCAGCTTGGTCATATCAGGGACAGCCGAAGCTTTCTTT
NA	TRBV3-1/TRBV3-2	TRBJ1-4	NA	CASSRRDEEKLFF	TGTGCCAGCAGCCGGAGGGACGAGGAAAAACTGTTTTTT
TRBD2	TRBV13	TRBJ2-5	NA	CASSLVGLAGVNETQYF	TGTGCCAGCAGCTTAGTAGGACTAGCGGGAGTGAATGAGACCCAGTACTTC
TRBD2	TRBV9	TRBJ2-3	NA	CASSVGLAGGGTDTQYF	TGTGCCAGCAGCGTAGGATTAGCGGGAGGTGGCACAGATACGCAGTATTTT
TRBD1	TRBV6-5	TRBJ2-7	NA	CASRRTGGINEQYF	TGTGCCAGCAGAAGGACAGGGGGCATCAACGAGCAGTACTTC
TRBD1	TRBV5-1	TRBJ1-4	NA	CASSLQSGGSNEKLFF	TGCGCCAGCAGCCTACAATCAGGGGGTTCTAATGAAAAACTGTTTTTT
NA	TRBV28	TRBJ2-3	NA	CASSHPSGDTQYF	TGTGCCAGCAGCCACCCCAGCGGGGATACGCAGTATTTT
TRBD2	TRBV7-8	TRBJ2-3	NA	CASSPLAGGPDTQYF	TGTGCCAGCAGCCCTCTGGCGGGAGGGCCAGATACGCAGTATTTT
NA	TRBV28	TRBJ2-5	NA	CASSGGQQETQYF	TGTGCCAGCAGCGGGGGACAGCAAGAGACCCAGTACTTC
NA	TRBV7-2	TRBJ1-2	NA	CASSLDLTNYGYTF	TGTGCCAGCAGCCTAGACCTAACTAACTATGGCTACACCTTC
NA	TRBV6-5	TRBJ1-2	NA	CASSPSVVYGYTF	TGTGCCAGCAGTCCCTCCGTAGTCTATGGCTACACCTTC
TRBD1	TRBV19	TRBJ1-5	NA	CASSMGTGSAQPQHF	TGTGCCAGTAGTATGGGGACAGGGTCGGCGCAGCCCCAGCATTTT
TRBD1	TRBV30	TRBJ1-2	NA	CAWSVGQGSGGYTF	TGTGCCTGGAGTGTCGGACAGGGGTCGGGTGGCTACACCTTC
TRBD2	TRBV7-2	TRBJ2-1	NA	CASTPGLASYEQFF	TGTGCCAGCACCCCGGGACTAGCATCATATGAGCAGTTCTTC
NA	TRBV3-1/TRBV3-2	TRBJ1-4	NA	CASSQDRRGGEKLFF	TGTGCCAGCAGCCAAGACCGGCGCGGAGGTGAAAAACTGTTTTTT
TRBD2	TRBV7-9	TRBJ2-1	NA	CASSLLAGGINEQFF	TGTGCCAGCAGCTTACTAGCGGGAGGGATAAATGAGCAGTTCTTC
TRBD1	TRBV27	TRBJ1-2	NA	CASSLPSGQAGYGYTF	TGTGCCAGCAGTTTACCCTCTGGACAGGCGGGCTATGGCTACACCTTC
NA	TRBV10-3	TRBJ2-7	NA	CAISEGQSEQYF	TGTGCCATCAGTGAGGGACAGTCCGAGCAGTACTTC
TRBD1	TRBV6-1	TRBJ1-4	NA	CASSELGQGMGKLFF	TGTGCCAGCAGTGAACTGGGACAGGGGATGGGAAAACTGTTTTTT
NA	TRBV3-1/TRBV3-2	TRBJ2-3	once	CASSQAGANTDTQYF	TGTGCCAGCAGCCAAGCGGGAGCCAACACAGATACGCAGTATTTT
NA	TRBV21-1	TRBJ1-5	NA	CASSKSFRDRGQEPQHF	TGTGCCAGCAGCAAATCCTTCCGGGACAGGGGGCAAGAGCCCCAGCATTTT
NA	TRBV28	TRBJ1-1	once	CASSPHETLTEAFF	TGTGCCAGCAGTCCCCACGAGACTCTGACTGAAGCTTTCTTT
NA	TRBV3-1/TRBV3-2	TRBJ2-5	NA	CASSPPLGGAETQYF	TGTGCCAGCAGCCCCCCCCTAGGGGGAGCAGAGACCCAGTACTTC
TRBD2	TRBV10-3	TRBJ2-1	once	CAISGLAASYNEQFF	TGTGCCATCAGTGGACTAGCGGCCTCCTACAATGAGCAGTTCTTC
TRBD1	TRBV4-1	TRBJ2-3	NA	CASAGTADTQYF	TGCGCCAGCGCCGGGACAGCAGATACGCAGTATTTT
NA	TRBV28	TRBJ1-2	NA	CATLTGGWGYTF	TGTGCCACACTCACAGGAGGGTGGGGCTACACCTTC